The 21 T cell receptor beta chains below were found in one sample sequenced in a study of blood T cells in healthy people across ages. Using a J-beta primer mix together with a sample-barcoded 5' primer, a second PCR was run for roughly 6 to 11 cycles. TCRdb reprocessed the 5' RACE reads via MiXCR and lists one record per CDR3 protein. The sample contains around 940,000 distinct CDR3 sequences, roughly 51% of which appear only once. Specimen: blood. The source of these receptors is a woman in her fifties or sixties in good health.

DNA of the CDR3: TGTGCCACCAGCGATACCAGGCACACCGGGGAGCTGTTTTTT. Its translation is CATSDTRHTGELFF. The rearrangement links TRBV24-1 to TRBJ2-2; D uncertain. V lost 7 bases and J lost 3, with 11 bases in between. CDR1 and CDR2 from the germline V gene are KGHDR and SFDVKD. The CDR3 consists of 14 residues.

This chain links TRBV6-2 or TRBV6-3 with TRBJ2-1, with D uncertain. Per germline, CDR1 MNHEY and CDR2 SVGEGT. The CDR3 runs 16 residues. The V end lost 10 bases, the J end lost 9 bases, and 28 bases lay between the germline ends. The CDR3 DNA is TGTGCCATCACATCCCTCCGGAAGTCGTCCCCCGGTGAGCAGTTCTTC. This sequence encodes CAITSLRKSSPGEQFF.

The V call is TRBV7-2, the J call TRBJ2-3; 10 nucleotides align to TRBD2. Trimming at V came to 5 bases and at J to 13 bases, leaving 12 bases not matched to a gene. The CDR3 runs 14 residues. In germline, CDR1 is SGHTA, CDR2 FQGNSA. The CDR3 sequence is CASSPPSLAGTEYF. The CDR3 bases are TGTGCCAGCAGCCCGCCGTCACTAGCGGGGACTGAGTATTTT. Filled out from reference TRBV7-2 and TRBJ2-3, the complete variable domain reads GAGVSQSPSNKVTEKGKDVELRCDPISGHTALYWYRQSLGQGLEFLIYFQGNSAPDKSGLPSDRFSAERTGGSVSTLTIQRTQQEDSAVYLCASSPPSLAGTEYFGPGTRLTVL.

J is TRBJ1-6 and V is TRBV15; the D gene is possibly TRBD1 (5 bases). CDR3 length: 15 amino acids. The germline CDR1 and CDR2 sequences are LNHNV and YYDKDF (reference sequence). V dropped 7 bases and J dropped 10 bases, with 20 bases sitting between them. The CDR3 nucleotides read TGTGCCACCACACAAGACAGAGCCGTGTACTCACCCCTCCACTTT. Its protein product is CATTQDRAVYSPLHF. The variable domain in full, with the rest retrieved from reference TRBV15 and TRBJ1-6, is DAMVIQNPRYQVTQFGKPVTLSCSQTLNHNVMYWYQQKSSQAPKLLFHYYDKDFNNEADTPDNFQSRRPNTSFCFLDIRSPGLGDTAMYLCATTQDRAVYSPLHFGNGTRLTVT.

The chain recombines TRBV10-3 with TRBJ2-3; possible D gene TRBD2, 6 bases. The CDR3 has 15 residues. Trimming cost V 0 bases and J 1 base, with 8 bases left between them. Germline loops: CDR1 ENHRY, CDR2 SYGVKD. For the CDR3, the DNA is TGTGCCATCAGTGAGTCAGCTAGCGGCACAGATACGCAGTATTTT. Encoded protein: CAISESASGTDTQYF.

The sample holds a few counts of this clonotype. V is TRBV4-2 and J is TRBJ2-1; D not resolved. V lost 2 bases to trimming and J lost 4 bases, with 9 bases between them. CDR1 and CDR2 from the germline V gene are LGHNA and YNFKEQ. The CDR3 covers 14 residues. The CDR3 DNA reads TGTGCCAGCAGCCAATTCCACGGTTACAATGAGCAGTTCTTC. Translation: CASSQFHGYNEQFF.

The rearrangement joins TRBV5-4 to TRBJ1-2; D unresolved. Germline CDR1 is SGHNT and CDR2 is YYREEE (reference sequence). Trimming pared 7 bases from V and 8 bases from J, leaving 21 bases between. The CDR3 spans 14 residues. The CDR3 spells CASASTIAEGGYTF. CDR3 sequence (DNA): TGTGCCAGCGCTTCAACCATAGCGGAGGGCGGCTACACCTTC.

The chain combines TRBV5-1 with TRBJ2-1; 7 bases align to TRBD1. CDR3 size: 14 residues. J lost 5 bases, V lost 4 bases, and 6 bases had no gene match. Germline loops: CDR1 SGHRS, CDR2 YFSETQ. CDR3 DNA sequence: TGCGCCAGCAGCGTTGACAGGGCGCACAATGAGCAGTTCTTC. It is translated as CASSVDRAHNEQFF.

The chain recombines TRBV4-1 with TRBJ2-7; 7 positions match TRBD2. The V segment lost 1 base and the J segment 7 bases; nucleotides outside the gene matches: 7. The CDR3 is made up of 14 amino acids. Per germline, CDR1 MGHRA and CDR2 YSYEKL. The CDR3 region is CASSQGTSLREQYF. In DNA form, the CDR3 reads TGCGCCAGCAGCCAAGGGACTAGTCTGAGGGAGCAGTACTTC.

This clonotype has a handful of counts. The rearrangement joins TRBV5-1 to TRBJ2-6; 8 bases fit TRBD1. V shed 4 bases and J 3 bases; nucleotides not matched to a gene: 18. Per germline, CDR1 SGHRS and CDR2 YFSETQ. The CDR3 is made up of 20 amino acids. In nucleotides, the CDR3 is TGCGCCAGCAGCCACCCCAACGGGACAGGAGGATTATTTGGGGCCAACGTCCTGACTTTC. This gives the protein CASSHPNGTGGLFGANVLTF.

This chain links TRBV4-2 with TRBJ2-5; 15 bases fit TRBD2. This CDR3 comprises 18 residues. Trimming cost V 0 bases and J 0 bases; bases outside gene matches: 2. Germline V gene data show CDR1 as LGHNA and CDR2 as YNFKEQ. The CDR3 coding sequence is TGTGCCAGCAGCCAAGAAGGGACTAGCGGGGGGTACCAAGAGACCCAGTACTTC. This codes for CASSQEGTSGGYQETQYF.

The chain links TRBV3-1 to TRBJ2-4; D perhaps matches TRBD2 (6 bases). The V and J ends lost 0 bases and 15 bases respectively, with 21 bases between them. The CDR3 covers 15 residues. Germline-derived CDR1 and CDR2 are LGHDT and YNNKEL (reference sequence). For the CDR3, the DNA is TGTGCCAGCAGCCAAGATCGGAGGGGAGGATACGAGCGGTACTTC. Translation: CASSQDRRGGYERYF.

The J gene is TRBJ2-3, the V gene TRBV6-1, with D uncertain. Trimming took 2 bases from V and 14 from J, leaving 5 bases between them. Germline V gives CDR1 MNHNS, CDR2 SASEGT. The CDR3 covers 9 residues. CDR3 protein: CASSEPPYF. The DNA of the CDR3 is TGTGCCAGCAGTGAACCCCCGTATTTT.

The chain links TRBV7-2 to TRBJ1-3; a possible D gene is TRBD1 (5 bases). The CDR3 is made up of 15 amino acids. V gave up 8 bases and J gave up 0 bases, with 14 bases separating them. Germline lookup yields CDR1 SGHTA and CDR2 FQGNSA. The CDR3 region has the DNA TGTGCCAGCTCATACTACAGGTCCTCTGGAAACACCATATATTTT. It translates to CASSYYRSSGNTIYF. Full variable domain (remainder filled in from reference TRBV7-2 and TRBJ1-3): GAGVSQSPSNKVTEKGKDVELRCDPISGHTALYWYRQSLGQGLEFLIYFQGNSAPDKSGLPSDRFSAERTGGSVSTLTIQRTQQEDSAVYLCASSYYRSSGNTIYFGEGSWLTVV.

The chain combines TRBV20-1 with TRBJ2-3; TRBD2 aligns across 8 bases. J lost 1 base, V lost 6 bases, and 12 bases had no gene match. Germline V lookup: CDR1 DFQATT, CDR2 SNEGSKA (reference sequence). The CDR3 is 16 amino acids. CDR3 amino acids: CSARRLGREGTDTQYF. DNA of the CDR3: TGCAGTGCCCGAAGGCTGGGGCGGGAGGGCACAGATACGCAGTATTTT.

This clonotype occurred a few times. The rearrangement uses TRBV7-9 and TRBJ2-7; D is undetermined. V was cut by 5 bases and J by 8 bases, with 19 bases left in between. Per germline, CDR1 SEHNR and CDR2 FQNEAQ (reference sequence). The CDR3 is made up of 14 amino acids. The CDR3 loop reads CASSPLLRPEKQYF. CDR3 sequence (DNA): TGTGCCAGCAGCCCACTACTTCGGCCCGAAAAGCAGTACTTC.

V and J are TRBV29-1 and TRBJ2-1, with 8 nucleotides matching TRBD2. Germline assignment: CDR1 SQVTM and CDR2 ANQGSEA. The CDR3 runs to 13 residues. Trimming at V came to 6 bases and at J to 7 bases, leaving 8 bases not matched to a gene. This CDR3 reads CSVLAGIKNEQFF. The CDR3, as DNA: TGCAGCGTCCTAGCGGGTATCAAGAATGAGCAGTTCTTC.

The table lists this clonotype with a count of one. V gene TRBV12-3 or TRBV12-4 combines with J gene TRBJ2-1; 16 bases are a match to TRBD2. The CDR3 sequence is 17 residues long. The V gene end was trimmed by 6 bases and the J gene end by 8 bases; junction bases not matched to a gene: 10. CDR3 DNA: TGTGCCAGCAGCAAACCGGGACTAGCGGGAGGGTCAGATGAGCAGTTCTTC. The encoded protein is CASSKPGLAGGSDEQFF.

The chain joins TRBV28 to TRBJ2-3; D ambiguous. The CDR3 length is 14 residues. Germline CDR1 and CDR2: MDHEN and SYDVKM. V gave up 7 bases and J gave up 3 bases, with 14 bases separating them. CDR3 nucleotide sequence: TGTGCCAGCATTGAGCCAGGACGAACAGATACGCAGTATTTT. This encodes CASIEPGRTDTQYF.

This clonotype was picked up many times. The J gene is TRBJ2-5, the V gene TRBV7-2; D not certain. CDR3 size: 17 residues. Germline CDR1 reads SGHTA; CDR2 reads FQGNSA. V shed 0 bases and J shed 0 bases, with 14 bases lying between them. The CDR3 nucleotides are TGTGCCAGCAGCTTAGCGCTGGCAGCTAAGTACCAAGAGACCCAGTACTTC. This sequence encodes CASSLALAAKYQETQYF.

The V call is TRBV5-1, the J call TRBJ2-5, with 8 bases identical to TRBD1. J lost 1 base, V lost 7 bases, and 6 bases had no gene match. Germline values: CDR1 SGHRS, CDR2 YFSETQ. The length of the CDR3 is 14 residues. The CDR3 sequence is CASQIGQGQETQYF. The DNA of the CDR3 is TGCGCCAGCCAGATCGGACAGGGCCAAGAGACCCAGTACTTC.